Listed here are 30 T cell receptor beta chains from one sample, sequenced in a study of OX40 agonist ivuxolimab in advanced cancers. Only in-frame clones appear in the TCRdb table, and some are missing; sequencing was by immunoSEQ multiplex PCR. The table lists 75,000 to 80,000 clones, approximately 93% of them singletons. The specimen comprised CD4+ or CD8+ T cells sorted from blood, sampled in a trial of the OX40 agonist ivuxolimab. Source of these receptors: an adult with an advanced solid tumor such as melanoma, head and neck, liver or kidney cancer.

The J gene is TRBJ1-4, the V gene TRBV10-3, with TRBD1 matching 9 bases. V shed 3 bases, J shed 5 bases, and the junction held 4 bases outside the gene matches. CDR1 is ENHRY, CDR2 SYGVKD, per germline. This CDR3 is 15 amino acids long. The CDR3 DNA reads TGTGCCATCAGTGAAACCGGGACAGGGAATGAAAAACTGTTTTTT. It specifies CAISETGTGNEKLFF.

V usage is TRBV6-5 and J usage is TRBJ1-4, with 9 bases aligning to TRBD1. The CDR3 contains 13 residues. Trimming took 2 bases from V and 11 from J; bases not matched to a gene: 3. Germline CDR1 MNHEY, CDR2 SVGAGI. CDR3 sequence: CASSYTGGGKLFF. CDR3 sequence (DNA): TGTGCCAGCAGTTACACAGGGGGCGGGAAACTGTTTTTT.

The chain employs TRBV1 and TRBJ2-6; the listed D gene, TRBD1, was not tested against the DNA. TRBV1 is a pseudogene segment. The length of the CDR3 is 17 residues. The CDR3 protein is CTSSGSCAQSRANVLTF. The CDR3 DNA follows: TGCACCAGCAGCGGCTCGTGTGCACAAAGTCGGGCCAACGTCCTGACTTTC.

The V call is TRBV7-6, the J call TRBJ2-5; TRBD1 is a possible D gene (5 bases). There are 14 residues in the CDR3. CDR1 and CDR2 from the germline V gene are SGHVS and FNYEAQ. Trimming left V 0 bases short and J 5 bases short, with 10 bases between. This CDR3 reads CASSLAVGPETQYF. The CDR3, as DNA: TGTGCCAGCAGCTTAGCGGTGGGGCCGGAGACCCAGTACTTC.

This CDR3 is CAASGTQDYEQYF. The CDR3 DNA follows: TGTGCCGCCTCCGGGACACAAGACTACGAGCAGTACTTC. The chain is built from TRBV5-4 and TRBJ2-7; perhaps TRBD1 as D (6 bases). Trimming cost V 10 bases and J 3 bases, with 17 bases left between them. This CDR3 is built from 13 residues. Germline CDR1 SGHNT, CDR2 YYREEE (reference sequence).

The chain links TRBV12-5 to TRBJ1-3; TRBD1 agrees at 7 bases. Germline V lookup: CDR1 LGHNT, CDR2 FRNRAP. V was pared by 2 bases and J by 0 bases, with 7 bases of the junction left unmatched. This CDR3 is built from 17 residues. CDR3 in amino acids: CASGLTTTGRSGNTIYF. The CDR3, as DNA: TGTGCTAGTGGTTTGACGACGACAGGGCGCTCTGGAAACACCATATATTTT.

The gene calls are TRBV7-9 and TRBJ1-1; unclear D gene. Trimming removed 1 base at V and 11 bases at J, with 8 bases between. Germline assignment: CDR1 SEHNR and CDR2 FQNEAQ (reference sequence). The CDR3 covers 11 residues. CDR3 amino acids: CASSLGITAFF. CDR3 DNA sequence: TGTGCCAGCAGCTTAGGAATTACGGCTTTCTTT. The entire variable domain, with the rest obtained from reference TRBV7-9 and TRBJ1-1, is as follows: DTGVSQNPRHKITKRGQNVTFRCDPISEHNRLYWYRQTLGQGPEFLTYFQNEAQLEKSRLLSDRFSAERPKGSFSTLEIQRTEQGDSAMYLCASSLGITAFFGQGTRLTVV.

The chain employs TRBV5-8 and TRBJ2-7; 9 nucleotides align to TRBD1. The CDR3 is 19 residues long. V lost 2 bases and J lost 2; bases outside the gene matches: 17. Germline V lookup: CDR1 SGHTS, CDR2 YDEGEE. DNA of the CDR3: TGTGCCAGCAGCTTTGGCCGGGACAGGGTTCCACGAACGCCCTACGAGCAGTACTTC. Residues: CASSFGRDRVPRTPYEQYF.

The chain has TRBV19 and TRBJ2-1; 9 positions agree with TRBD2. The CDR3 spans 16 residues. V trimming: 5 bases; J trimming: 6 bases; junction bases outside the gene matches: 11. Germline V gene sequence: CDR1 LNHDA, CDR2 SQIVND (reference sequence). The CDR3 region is CASSRRAGGPGNEQFF. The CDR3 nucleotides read TGTGCCAGTAGTCGTAGGGCGGGGGGGCCCGGCAATGAGCAGTTCTTC.

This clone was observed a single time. The CDR3 is CASSQPKPGQGTDTQYF. DNA of the CDR3: TGCGCCAGCAGCCAACCTAAACCTGGGCAGGGCACAGATACGCAGTATTTT. V gene TRBV4-3 combines with J gene TRBJ2-3; D call uncertain. V lost 2 bases and J 1 base, leaving 16 bases between the germline ends. The CDR3 runs 17 residues. Looked up from germline, CDR1 is LGHNA and CDR2 is YSLEER.

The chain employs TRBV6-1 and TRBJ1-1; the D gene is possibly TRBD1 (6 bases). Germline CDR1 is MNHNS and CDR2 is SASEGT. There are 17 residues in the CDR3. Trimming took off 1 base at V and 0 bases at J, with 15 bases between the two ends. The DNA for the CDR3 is TGTGCCAGCAGTGAAGTTAGGTCCCGGGACATGAACACTGAAGCTTTCTTT. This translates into CASSEVRSRDMNTEAFF.

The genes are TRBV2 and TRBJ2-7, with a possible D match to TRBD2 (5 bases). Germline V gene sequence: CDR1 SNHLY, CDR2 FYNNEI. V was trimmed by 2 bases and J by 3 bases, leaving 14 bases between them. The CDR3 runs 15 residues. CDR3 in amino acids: CASSENLRAYYEQYF. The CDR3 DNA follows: TGTGCCAGCAGTGAAAACTTGCGGGCATACTACGAGCAGTACTTC.

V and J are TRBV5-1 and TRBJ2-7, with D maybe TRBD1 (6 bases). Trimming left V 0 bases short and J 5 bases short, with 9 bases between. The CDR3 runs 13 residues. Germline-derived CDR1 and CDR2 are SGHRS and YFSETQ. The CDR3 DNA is TGCGCCAGCAGCTTGGGAAACAGGGACGAGCAGTACTTC. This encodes CASSLGNRDEQYF.

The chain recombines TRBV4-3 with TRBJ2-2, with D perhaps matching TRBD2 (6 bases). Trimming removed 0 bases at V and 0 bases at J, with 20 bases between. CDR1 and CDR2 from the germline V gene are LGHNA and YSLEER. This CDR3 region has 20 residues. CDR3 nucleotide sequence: TGCGCCAGCAGCCAAGATTTGGGGCTGGGGGGACCAACGAACACCGGGGAGCTGTTTTTT. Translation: CASSQDLGLGGPTNTGELFF.

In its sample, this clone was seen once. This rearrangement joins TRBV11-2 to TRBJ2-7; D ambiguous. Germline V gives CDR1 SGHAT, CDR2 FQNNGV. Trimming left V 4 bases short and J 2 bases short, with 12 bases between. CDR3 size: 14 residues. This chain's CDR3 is CASSSSTRPYEQYF. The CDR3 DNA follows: TGTGCCAGCAGCTCATCCACGCGGCCCTACGAGCAGTACTTC.

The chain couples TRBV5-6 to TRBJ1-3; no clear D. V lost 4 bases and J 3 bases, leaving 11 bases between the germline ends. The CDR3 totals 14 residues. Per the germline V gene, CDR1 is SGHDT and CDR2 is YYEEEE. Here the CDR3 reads CASSLGNFGNTIYF. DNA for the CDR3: TGTGCCAGCAGCCTGGGGAATTTTGGAAACACCATATATTTT. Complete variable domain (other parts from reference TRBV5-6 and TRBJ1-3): DAGVTQSPTHLIKTRGQQVTLRCSPKSGHDTVSWYQQALGQGPQFIFQYYEEEERQRGNFPDRFSGHQFPNYSSELNVNALLLGDSALYLCASSLGNFGNTIYFGEGSWLTVV.

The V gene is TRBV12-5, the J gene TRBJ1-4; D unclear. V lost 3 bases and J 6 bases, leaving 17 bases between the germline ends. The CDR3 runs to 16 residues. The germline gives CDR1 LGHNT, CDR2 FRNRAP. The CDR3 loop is CASGFLVRALDEKLFF. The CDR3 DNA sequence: TGTGCTAGTGGTTTTTTGGTTAGGGCCTTAGATGAAAAACTGTTTTTT.

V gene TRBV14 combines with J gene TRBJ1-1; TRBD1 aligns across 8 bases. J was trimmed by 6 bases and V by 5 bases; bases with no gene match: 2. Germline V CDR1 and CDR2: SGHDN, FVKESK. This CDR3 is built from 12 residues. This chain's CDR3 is CASSSGGPEAFF. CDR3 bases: TGTGCCAGCAGCTCAGGGGGCCCTGAAGCTTTCTTT.

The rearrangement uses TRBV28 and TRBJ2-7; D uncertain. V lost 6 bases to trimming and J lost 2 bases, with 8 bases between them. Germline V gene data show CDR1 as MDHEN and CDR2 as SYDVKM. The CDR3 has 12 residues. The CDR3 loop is CASSREAYEQYF. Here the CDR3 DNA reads TGTGCCAGCAGCCGAGAGGCCTACGAGCAGTACTTC.

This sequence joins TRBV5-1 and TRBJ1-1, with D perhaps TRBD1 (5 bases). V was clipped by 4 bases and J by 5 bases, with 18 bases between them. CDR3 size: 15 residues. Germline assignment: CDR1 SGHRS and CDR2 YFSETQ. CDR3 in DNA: TGCGCCAGCAGCCTGGACTGGGGGGAATGGACTGAAGCTTTCTTT. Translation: CASSLDWGEWTEAFF.

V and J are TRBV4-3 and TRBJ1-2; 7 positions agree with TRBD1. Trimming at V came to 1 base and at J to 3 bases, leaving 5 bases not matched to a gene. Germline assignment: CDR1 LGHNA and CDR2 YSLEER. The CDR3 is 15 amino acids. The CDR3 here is CASSQGSDRDYGYTF. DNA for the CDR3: TGCGCCAGCAGCCAAGGATCAGACAGGGACTATGGCTACACCTTC.

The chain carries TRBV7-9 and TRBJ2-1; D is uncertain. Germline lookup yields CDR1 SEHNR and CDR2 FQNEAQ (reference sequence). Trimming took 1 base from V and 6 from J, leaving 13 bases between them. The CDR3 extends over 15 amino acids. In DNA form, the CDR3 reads TGTGCCAGCAGCTTAGGGACCAGCTCGCCCAATGAGCAGTTCTTC. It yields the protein CASSLGTSSPNEQFF. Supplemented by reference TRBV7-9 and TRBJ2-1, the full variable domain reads DTGVSQNPRHKITKRGQNVTFRCDPISEHNRLYWYRQTLGQGPEFLTYFQNEAQLEKSRLLSDRFSAERPKGSFSTLEIQRTEQGDSAMYLCASSLGTSSPNEQFFGPGTRLTVL.

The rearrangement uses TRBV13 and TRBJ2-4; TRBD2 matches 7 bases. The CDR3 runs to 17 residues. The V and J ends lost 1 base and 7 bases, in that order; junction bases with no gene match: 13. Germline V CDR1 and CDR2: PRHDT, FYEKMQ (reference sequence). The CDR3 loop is CASSLAGMGTTYNIQYF. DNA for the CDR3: TGTGCCAGCAGCTTAGCGGGTATGGGGACTACATATAACATTCAGTACTTC.

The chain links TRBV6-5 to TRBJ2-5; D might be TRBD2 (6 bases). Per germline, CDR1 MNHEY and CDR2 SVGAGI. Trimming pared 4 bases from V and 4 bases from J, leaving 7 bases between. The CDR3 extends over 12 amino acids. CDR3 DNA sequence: TGTGCCAGCAGTTCGGAGGGAGAGACCCAGTACTTC. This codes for CASSSEGETQYF.

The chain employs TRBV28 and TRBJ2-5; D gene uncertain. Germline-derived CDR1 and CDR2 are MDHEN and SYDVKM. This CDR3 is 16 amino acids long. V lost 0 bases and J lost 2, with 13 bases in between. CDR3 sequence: CASSLWGGGHQETQYF. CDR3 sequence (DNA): TGTGCCAGCAGTTTATGGGGCGGTGGGCATCAAGAGACCCAGTACTTC.

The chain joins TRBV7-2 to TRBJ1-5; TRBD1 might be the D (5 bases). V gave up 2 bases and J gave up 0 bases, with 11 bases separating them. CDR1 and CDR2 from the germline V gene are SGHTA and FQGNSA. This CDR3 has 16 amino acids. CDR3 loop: CASSLSDQGSNQPQHF. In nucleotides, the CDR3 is TGTGCCAGCAGCTTAAGTGATCAGGGTAGCAATCAGCCCCAGCATTTT. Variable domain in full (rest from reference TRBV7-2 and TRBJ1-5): GAGVSQSPSNKVTEKGKDVELRCDPISGHTALYWYRQSLGQGLEFLIYFQGNSAPDKSGLPSDRFSAERTGGSVSTLTIQRTQQEDSAVYLCASSLSDQGSNQPQHFGDGTRLSIL.

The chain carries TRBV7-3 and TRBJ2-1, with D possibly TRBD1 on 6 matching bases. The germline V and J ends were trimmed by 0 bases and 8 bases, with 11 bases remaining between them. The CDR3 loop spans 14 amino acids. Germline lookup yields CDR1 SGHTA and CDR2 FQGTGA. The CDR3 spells CASSLTGARHEQFF. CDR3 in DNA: TGTGCCAGCAGCTTAACGGGGGCACGGCATGAGCAGTTCTTC.

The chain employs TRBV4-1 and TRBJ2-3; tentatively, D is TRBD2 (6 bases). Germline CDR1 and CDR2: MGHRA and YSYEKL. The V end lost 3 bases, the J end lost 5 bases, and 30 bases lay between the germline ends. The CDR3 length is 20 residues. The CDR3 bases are TGCGCCAGCAGCCAGGGGGGTTTCCCCGCCTCGCCACTCCAAGAAGATACGCAGTATTTT. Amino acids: CASSQGGFPASPLQEDTQYF.

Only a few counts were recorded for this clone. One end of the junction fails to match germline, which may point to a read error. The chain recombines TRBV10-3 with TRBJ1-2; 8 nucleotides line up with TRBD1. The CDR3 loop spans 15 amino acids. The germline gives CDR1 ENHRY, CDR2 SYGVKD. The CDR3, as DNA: TGTGCCAGCAGTCCATCGACAGGGGTGGCCTATGGCTACACCTTC. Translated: CASSPSTGVAYGYTF.

The CDR3 is CASPDPWGTPANYGYTF. The DNA of the CDR3 is TGCGCCAGCCCCGACCCATGGGGGACACCTGCTAACTATGGCTACACCTTC. The chain couples TRBV10-1 to TRBJ1-2; D is perhaps TRBD1 (6 bases). The germline V gene encodes CDR1 WNHNN and CDR2 SYGVQD (reference sequence). V lost 8 bases and J lost 0, with 22 bases in between. The CDR3 runs to 17 residues.